Listed below are T cell receptor delta chains from one sample, sequenced in a study of gamma-delta T cells after stem cell transplantation. TCRdb reanalysed the RT-PCR reads with CATT. The sample comprises some 1,100 delta-chain clones, around 17% of which are singletons, and about 43% rests with the top ten. The sample was gamma-delta T cells. All receptors come from a human donor. It is not recorded whose cells these are; they may come from a transplant donor. Both conserved end residues are part of each CDR3. A D gene is named only where the DNA matches it firmly. Clone size is shown for a subset of rows, as once, few, many or a class of expanded clone.

CDR3 DNA | CDR3 protein | J gene | D gene | clone size | V gene
TGTGCCTGTGACATGATTGGGGGACGAGGGGACGATAAACTCATCTTT | CACDMIGGRGDDKLIF | TRDJ1 | TRDD3 | large | TRDV2
TGTGCCTGTGACAGCGTACTGGGGGATACGCAGACCGATAAACTCATCTTT | CACDSVLGDTQTDKLIF | TRDJ1 | TRDD3 | - | TRDV2
TGTGCCTGTGAGTTACTGCCGGGCGGCACCGATAAATTCATCTTT | CACELLPGGTDKFIF | TRDJ1 | - | - | TRDV2
TGTGCCTGTGACCTACTGGGGGATACTGAGGGCGAGGGTGTGGACCGACAGATGTTTTTC | CACDLLGDTEGEGVDRQMFF | TRDJ3 | TRDD3 | - | TRDV2
TGTGCCTGTGACTTGATGTCGGCGGGGCTGGGGGATAACACCGATAAACTCATCTTT | CACDLMSAGLGDNTDKLIF | TRDJ1 | TRDD3 | - | TRDV2
TGTGCCTGTGACACCGTGTCACTACTGGGGGATACGCCCGATAAACTCATCTTT | CACDTVSLLGDTPDKLIF | TRDJ1 | TRDD3 | - | TRDV2
TGTGCCTGTGACGACATACTGGGGGATAGGCCCACAGGCCCGTACACCGATAAACTCATCTTT | CACDDILGDRPTGPYTDKLIF | TRDJ1 | TRDD3 | hyperexpanded | TRDV2
TGTGCCTGTGACCTACTGGGGGATACGCAGACCGATAAACTCATCTTT | CACDLLGDTQTDKLIF | TRDJ1 | TRDD3 | large | TRDV2
TGTGCCTGTGACCTCTTACTGGGGGATCAAGGGGAAAAACTCATCTTT | CACDLLLGDQGEKLIF | TRDJ1 | TRDD3 | - | TRDV2
TGTGCCTGTGACACCGTTGTTCTGGGGGATACGCGGTCCGATAAACTCATCTTT | CACDTVVLGDTRSDKLIF | TRDJ1 | TRDD3 | large | TRDV2
TGTGCCTGTGACACTTTACTGGGGACCGGGGGGTACACCGATAAACTCATCTTT | CACDTLLGTGGYTDKLIF | TRDJ1 | TRDD3 | - | TRDV2
TGTGCCTGTGACACCGTTGGGAAGACCGATAAACTCATCTTT | CACDTVGKTDKLIF | TRDJ1 | - | hyperexpanded | TRDV2
TGTGCCTGTGACAATCTACTGGGGGACCCGTACACCGATAAACTCATCTTT | CACDNLLGDPYTDKLIF | TRDJ1 | TRDD3 | - | TRDV2
TGTGCCTGTGACACCCTGGGGGATTCCACCGATAAACTCATCTTT | CACDTLGDSTDKLIF | TRDJ1 | TRDD3 | large | TRDV2
TGTGCCTGTGACACCGTGGGTTCCGAGGGGGATACGAGAACCGATAAACTCATCTTT | CACDTVGSEGDTRTDKLIF | TRDJ1 | TRDD3 | large | TRDV2
TGTGCCTGTGAGACCCTACCTTTCGATAAAAGCACCGATAAACTCATCTTT | CACETLPFDKSTDKLIF | TRDJ1 | - | large | TRDV2
TGTGCCTGTGACACCGTGGCTTCGCGGAAGCTACTGGGCGCGGGACTCATCTTT | CACDTVASRKLLGAGLIF | TRDJ1 | - | - | TRDV2
TGTGCCTGTGACCCCTTGCGTCCTACACCTAATCGTACTGGGGGATCTGGTAAACTCATCTTT | CACDPLRPTPNRTGGSGKLIF | TRDJ1 | TRDD3 | large | TRDV2
TGTGCCTGTGACCATGTATCTGCACTTCCTACGTCGATGGGGGATACGCTGTACACCGATAAACTCATCTTT | CACDHVSALPTSMGDTLYTDKLIF | TRDJ1 | TRDD3 | large | TRDV2
TGTGCCTGTGACAAATGGTCGAGAGGGCGACTCAACGCGACTAAACTCATCTTT | CACDKWSRGRLNATKLIF | TRDJ1 | - | large | TRDV2
TGTGCCTGTGACACCTGGGGGATAAAAAACGATAAACTCATCTTT | CACDTWGIKNDKLIF | TRDJ1 | TRDD3 | - | TRDV2
TGTGCCTGTGACACCGTCCTACAAGAGCCGTCGACAAGCGGGGTTGGGGGTTTTTACACCGATAAACTCATCTTT | CACDTVLQEPSTSGVGGFYTDKLIF | TRDJ1 | - | medium-sized | TRDV2
TGTGCCTGTGACACCCTGGGGGATAGAATTAAGGATAAACTCATCTTT | CACDTLGDRIKDKLIF | TRDJ1 | TRDD3 | - | TRDV2
TGTGCCTGTGACACTTTGGGGGCCACGTACACCGGTAAACTCATCTTT | CACDTLGATYTGKLIF | TRDJ1 | - | - | TRDV2
TGTGCCTGTGACACTTTGGGGGCCACGTACACCGATAAACTCATCTTT | CACDTLGATYTDKLIF | TRDJ1 | - | medium-sized | TRDV2
TGTGCCTGTGACAGTTTTCCTACGTCTGGGGAACAGTACACCGATAAACTCATCTTT | CACDSFPTSGEQYTDKLIF | TRDJ1 | - | large | TRDV2
TGTGCCTGTGACAGCGTACTGGGGGCCCCGACCGGAAACACCGATAAACTCATCTTT | CACDSVLGAPTGNTDKLIF | TRDJ1 | TRDD3 | once | TRDV2
TGTGCCTGTGACACCGTGGTACTGGGGGATTCGACGTACACCGATAAACTCATCTTT | CACDTVVLGDSTYTDKLIF | TRDJ1 | TRDD3 | large | TRDV2
TGTGCCTGTGACGGACTTGATGGGGGATACAACACCGATAAACTCATCTTT | CACDGLDGGYNTDKLIF | TRDJ1 | TRDD3 | large | TRDV2
TGTGCCTGTGACACCGTCCTACTGGGGGATACGGGAACCGATAAACTCATCTTT | CACDTVLLGDTGTDKLIF | TRDJ1 | TRDD3 | few | TRDV2
TGTGCCTGTGACTCCGTACTGGGGGATACATCCACCGATAAACTCATCTTT | CACDSVLGDTSTDKLIF | TRDJ1 | TRDD3 | few | TRDV2
TGTGCCTCCCTCCCCTTGAGATCTGGGGGCATCCAACTGGACACCGATAAACTCATCTTT | CASLPLRSGGIQLDTDKLIF | TRDJ1 | TRDD3 | large | TRDV2
TGTGCCTGTGACACCCTACCACCCGACAAATACGATAAACTCATCTTT | CACDTLPPDKYDKLIF | TRDJ1 | - | once | TRDV2
TGTGCCTGTGACAACTGGGGGATCCGGGCCGATAAACTCATCTTT | CACDNWGIRADKLIF | TRDJ1 | TRDD3 | - | TRDV2
TGTGCCTGTGACCCGAGGGGGCCAGACACCGATAAACTCATCTTT | CACDPRGPDTDKLIF | TRDJ1 | - | few | TRDV2
TGTGCCTGTGACAGGCTCCCTGTACTGGGGGAGGACGATAAACTCATCTTT | CACDRLPVLGEDDKLIF | TRDJ1 | TRDD3 | hyperexpanded | TRDV2
TGTGCCTGTGAAGAGTTGGGGGTTCAGGGCAACACCGATAAACTCATCTTT | CACEELGVQGNTDKLIF | TRDJ1 | - | hyperexpanded | TRDV2
TGTGCCTGTATTCGTCTGGGGGATAAGGACACCGATAAACTCATCTTT | CACIRLGDKDTDKLIF | TRDJ1 | TRDD3 | large | TRDV2
TGTGCTCTTGGGGAGCGCCATCCTTACTGGGGGATTCTGACAGCACAACTCTTCTTT | CALGERHPYWGILTAQLFF | TRDJ2 | TRDD3 | medium-sized | TRDV1
TGTGCCTGTGTGCCCTTACTGGGGGATACCCGACGAACCGATAAACTCATCTTT | CACVPLLGDTRRTDKLIF | TRDJ1 | TRDD3 | large | TRDV2
TGTGCCTGTGACTCCGTACTGGGGGATACGCTGATTCAACACACCGATAAACTCATCTTT | CACDSVLGDTLIQHTDKLIF | TRDJ1 | TRDD3 | - | TRDV2
TGTGCCTGTGACACCGTACTGGGGGGGCCCGGGAAACTCATCTTT | CACDTVLGGPGKLIF | TRDJ1 | TRDD3 | medium-sized | TRDV2
TGTGCCTGTGTACCCTTACTGGGGGATACCCGACGAACCGATAAACTCATCTTT | CACVPLLGDTRRTDKLIF | TRDJ1 | TRDD3 | medium-sized | TRDV2
TGTGCCTGTGACACCGTGGGGCCGGACACCGATAAACTCATCTTT | CACDTVGPDTDKLIF | TRDJ1 | - | large | TRDV2
TGTGCCTGTGAAGAGTTGGGGGATTCCACCGATAAACTCATCTTT | CACEELGDSTDKLIF | TRDJ1 | TRDD3 | - | TRDV2